This T cell receptor (beta chain) was sequenced during a study of spatial heterogeneity in lung cancer. Described time point: sample taken at primary tumor resection. Without sorting, whole RNA was sequenced from tumor, nontumor lung or frozen PBMC. The CDR3 runs to 15 residues. TCRdb reprocessed the 5' RACE reads with MiXCR, giving one entry per CDR3 protein. The sample includes some 100,000 distinct CDR3 sequences, 7.5% to 10% of them seen just once. The sequenced sample was PBMCs, obtained at surgery. This clonotype was sampled from a male donor with early-stage non-small cell lung cancer. The J gene is TRBJ1-2, the V gene TRBV21-1; the table's D gene call, TRBD1, was not cross checked with the DNA. TRBV21-1 is tagged as a pseudogene. The CDR3 nucleotides are TGTGCCAGCACCGATAAACAGGGGAATTGGTATGGCTACACCTTC. It is translated as CASTDKQGNWYGYTF.